This is a list of T cell receptor beta chains from one sample in a study of shared clonotypes between healthy human individuals. Some clones are missing from TCRdb's copy, which holds only in-frame ones; the method was immunoSEQ multiplex PCR. The data hold roughly 2,300,000 clones, with roughly 90% observed a single time. Sequencing used naive CD4+ T cells from PBMCs. These receptors were taken from a man in his late teens or twenties in good health. Some clones in this sample may be carry-over from other donors' samples. CDR3s include the opening cysteine and the closing phenylalanine or tryptophan. The D gene is left open where the match is weak. Clone size is given for some rows only: seen once, a few or many times, or a class if the clone is expanded.

d_call | clone_size | j_call | v_call | cdr3_nt | cdr3_aa
NA | NA | TRBJ2-5 | TRBV29-1 | TGCAGCGTCCTTCAAGGTTCGGTGTCCCAGTACTTC | CSVLQGSVSQYF
NA | NA | TRBJ2-5 | TRBV4-1 | TGCGCCAGCAGCCAAGAGAAGCCCTTCCCTCCACCAGACCAAGAGACCCAGTACTTC | CASSQEKPFPPPDQETQYF
TRBD2 | NA | TRBJ2-3 | TRBV29-1 | TGCAGCGTTACCTGGTCCTGGGGGGGGTCAGATACGCAGTATTTT | CSVTWSWGGSDTQYF
TRBD1 | NA | TRBJ1-2 | TRBV28 | TGTGCCAGCAACCGGGACAGGGAGTTCGAAGGCTACACCTTC | CASNRDREFEGYTF
NA | NA | TRBJ2-1 | TRBV5-1 | TGCGCCAGCAGCTTGGTAATTGAAGGCAATGAGCAGTTCTTC | CASSLVIEGNEQFF
NA | NA | TRBJ2-2 | TRBV11-1 | TGTGCCAGCAGCCTACTGTCCAACAAGAACACCGGGGAGCTGTTTTTT | CASSLLSNKNTGELFF
NA | NA | TRBJ2-2 | TRBV4-1 | TGCGCCAGCAGTCGTCCATTCCCCGGGGAGCTGTTTTTT | CASSRPFPGELFF
NA | few | TRBJ1-1 | TRBV28 | TGTGCCAGCAGTTCCTCGACGGTTATGAACACTGAAGCTTTCTTT | CASSSSTVMNTEAFF
NA | NA | TRBJ1-4 | TRBV15 | TGTGCCACCAGCATTGGGGGGGCTCGTGAAAAACTGTTTTTT | CATSIGGAREKLFF
NA | NA | TRBJ1-5 | TRBV5-1 | TGCGCCAGCAGCTTGATGACCAATCAGCCCCAGCATTTT | CASSLMTNQPQHF
NA | once | TRBJ2-7 | TRBV9 | TGTGCCAGCAGCCAATTCGGGCATAGCTCCTACGAGCAGTACTTC | CASSQFGHSSYEQYF
NA | NA | TRBJ1-5 | TRBV28 | TGTGCCAGCGGGGACCTTGGACAGTATAGCAATCAGCCCCAGCATTTT | CASGDLGQYSNQPQHF
TRBD1 | NA | TRBJ2-2 | TRBV5-1 | TGCGCCAGCAGCCCATCAGGGGGCCCCACCGGGGAGCTGTTTTTT | CASSPSGGPTGELFF
TRBD2 | NA | TRBJ2-3 | TRBV4-2 | TGTGCCAGCAGCCAAGATCCAGGACTAGGCACAGATACGCAGTATTTT | CASSQDPGLGTDTQYF
NA | NA | TRBJ1-3 | TRBV29-1 | TGCAGCGTTGGGGATACTTTGGGGAACACCATATATTTT | CSVGDTLGNTIYF